A selection of T cell receptor beta chains follows, all from one sample in a study of tumor and adjacent non-tumor tissue in lung cancer. Each CDR3 protein gets one entry after TCRdb re-called the multiplex PCR reads with MiXCR. The data contain 120,000 or so distinct CDR3 sequences, 84% of them singletons. What was sequenced was lung tumor tissue. These receptors originate from a man between 65 and 85 years old with non-small cell lung cancer. The CDR3 runs from the conserved cysteine through the conserved F or W. D genes are given only for firm matches. Size values are once, few and many counts, or a class for expanded clones, and some rows have none.

. TRBJ1-5 few TRBV6-6 TGTGCCAGCAGTTCTAGGGACATAGGCAGCATTCAGCCCCAGCATTTT CASSSRDIGSIQPQHF
. TRBJ2-6 . TRBV6-2/TRBV6-3 TGTGCCAGCAAGCGGACCGGAGGGGCCAACGTCCTGACTTTC CASKRTGGANVLTF
. TRBJ1-2 once TRBV4-1 TGCGCCAGCAGCCGCCAGACAGTAACTGGTTACACCTTC CASSRQTVTGYTF
. TRBJ2-1 . TRBV5-1 TGCCCCAGCAGCTTGGACTACAAAAACAATGAGCAGTCCTTC CPSSLDYKNNEQSF
. TRBJ2-2 . TRBV12-3/TRBV12-4 TGTGCCAGCAGATTAGCCCCTGGCCCGAACACCGGGGACCTGTTTTTT CASRLAPGPNTGDLFF
. TRBJ2-5 . TRBV29-1 TGCAGCGTGGCAGACAGGTTCAGAGAGACCCAGTACTTC CSVADRFRETQYF
. TRBJ2-1 . TRBV7-9 TGTTCCAGCTGCGAAGACCAGCCTCTTTACTCCTACAATGAGCAGTTCTTC CSSCEDQPLYSYNEQFF
TRBD2 TRBJ2-7 . TRBV7-9 TGTGCCAGCAGCTTAGAAGGGACTAGCGGGGTGAGCGAGCACTACTTC CASSLEGTSGVSEHYF
TRBD1 TRBJ1-2 . TRBV12-3/TRBV12-4 TGTGCCAGCAGTATCGGGACAGGCTATGGCTGCACGTTC CASSIGTGYGCTF
TRBD1 TRBJ1-3 . TRBV4-1 TGCGCCAGCAGCCATTTGACAGGGGAAAACACCACCTATTTT CASSHLTGENTTYF
. TRBJ2-5 . TRBV6-2/TRBV6-3 TGTGCCAGCAGTTATCTCACAGTGACTGAAACCCAGTACTTC CASSYLTVTETQYF
TRBD1 TRBJ1-5 many TRBV6-2/TRBV6-3 TGTGCCAGCAGGGGGACAGGGATATTGGGCAATCAGCCCCAGCATTTT CASRGTGILGNQPQHF
. TRBJ2-1 . TRBV6-2/TRBV6-3 TGTGCCAGCAGTAATAAGGTCAGTCAGTTCTTC CASSNKVSQFF
. TRBJ2-3 . TRBV12-3/TRBV12-4 TGTACCAGCAGTTTAAATGGGGTGGGCACAGATACGCAGTATTTT CTSSLNGVGTDTQYF
. TRBJ1-4 . TRBV29-1 . CSVGKGSGEKVFF
TRBD2 TRBJ2-1 . TRBV10-3 TGTGCCATCGGGCGGGAGATCAATGAGCTGGTCTTC CAIGREINELVF